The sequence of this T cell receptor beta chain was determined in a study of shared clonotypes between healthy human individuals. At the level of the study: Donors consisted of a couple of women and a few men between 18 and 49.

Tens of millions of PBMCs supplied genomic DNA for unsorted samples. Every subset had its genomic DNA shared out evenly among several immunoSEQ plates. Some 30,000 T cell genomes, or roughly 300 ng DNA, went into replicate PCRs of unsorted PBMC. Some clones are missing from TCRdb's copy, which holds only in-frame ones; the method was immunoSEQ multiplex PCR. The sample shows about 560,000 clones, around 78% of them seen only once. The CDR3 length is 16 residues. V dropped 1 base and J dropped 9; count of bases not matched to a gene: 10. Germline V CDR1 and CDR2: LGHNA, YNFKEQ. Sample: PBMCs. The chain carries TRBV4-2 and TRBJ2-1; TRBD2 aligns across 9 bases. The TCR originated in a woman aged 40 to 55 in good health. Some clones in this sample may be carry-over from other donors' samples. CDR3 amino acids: CASSQGRLAGLSEQFF. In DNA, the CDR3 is TGTGCCAGCAGCCAAGGTCGGCTAGCGGGACTATCTGAGCAGTTCTTC.